The 18 T cell receptor beta chains given below trace back to one sample, sequenced in a study of cytomegalovirus exposure and HLA in healthy donors (dated by TCRdb to between 2016 and 2019). The protocol used for the library was the immunoSEQ multiplex PCR assay. Here the immuneACCESS table is served through TCRdb, limited to in-frame sequences with V and J called. Missing clones are a known gap in these copies; in checked studies unresolved V genes cover under half, and the rest lacks a known reason. This sample gives 150,000 to 200,000 clones in total; roughly 82% of them show up just once. The ten largest account for over 1.3% of the sample. Material: PBMCs. These receptors were taken from a woman between 18 and 30 years old in good health and CMV-seronegative.

The chain employs TRBV6-1 and TRBJ2-1, with no clear D. The CDR3 is 12 amino acids. Trimming stripped 1 base from V and 6 bases from J, with 4 bases between. Germline V lookup: CDR1 MNHNS, CDR2 SASEGT. CDR3 sequence: CASSEGANEQFF. The CDR3 region has the DNA TGTGCCAGCAGTGAAGGGGCCAATGAGCAGTTCTTC.

This chain joins TRBV11-2 and TRBJ1-2; D remains ambiguous. CDR1 SGHAT and CDR2 FQNNGV come from the germline V gene. CDR3 length equals 14 residues. The V and J ends lost 0 bases and 3 bases respectively, with 8 bases between them. The CDR3 reads CASSLDRLDYGYTF. The DNA of the CDR3 is TGTGCCAGCAGCTTAGACCGGTTGGACTATGGCTACACCTTC.

The J gene is TRBJ1-2, the V gene TRBV11-1; possible D gene TRBD1, 6 bases. This CDR3 has 16 amino acids. CDR1 SGHAT and CDR2 FQDESV come from the germline V gene (reference sequence). V was shortened by 5 bases and J by 0 bases, with 16 bases between the two germline ends. The CDR3 DNA reads as TGTGCCAGCAGCCGAGGACAGACCAAAGCTAACTATGGCTACACCTTC. Its translation: CASSRGQTKANYGYTF.

This clone has just a few counts. The chain couples TRBV4-1 to TRBJ2-1; no definite D call. This CDR3 contains 14 residues. Germline values: CDR1 MGHRA, CDR2 YSYEKL. The V end lost 1 base, the J end lost 2 bases, and 6 bases lay between the germline ends. Here the CDR3 reads CASSQGLTYNEQFF. DNA of the CDR3: TGCGCCAGCAGCCAAGGACTCACCTACAATGAGCAGTTCTTC.

V is TRBV6-1 and J is TRBJ2-7; 9 bases agree with TRBD2. The CDR3 contains 15 residues. Germline loops: CDR1 MNHNS, CDR2 SASEGT. J was trimmed by 0 bases and V by 4 bases; bases with no gene match: 4. Written as DNA, the CDR3 is TGTGCCAGCAGTGGGCAGACTAGCGGCTCCTACGAGCAGTACTTC. Translation: CASSGQTSGSYEQYF.

This sequence joins TRBV7-9 and TRBJ2-2; 13 positions agree with TRBD2. CDR3 size: 19 residues. Germline V CDR1 and CDR2: SEHNR, FQNEAQ (reference sequence). Trimming cost V 1 base and J 4 bases; bases outside gene matches: 9. The CDR3 protein is CASSLVVTSGRTGTGELFF. The CDR3 region has the DNA TGTGCCAGCAGCTTAGTTGTGACTAGCGGGAGGACTGGCACCGGGGAGCTGTTTTTT.

This chain joins TRBV15 and TRBJ2-5; the match to TRBD1 covers 9 bases. The V segment lost 1 base and the J segment 5 bases; nucleotides outside the gene matches: 5. CDR3 size: 15 residues. CDR1 and CDR2 from the germline V gene are LNHNV and YYDKDF (reference sequence). Here the CDR3 reads CATSRAQGAQETQYF. CDR3 nucleotide sequence: TGTGCCACCAGCAGAGCACAGGGGGCACAGGAGACCCAGTACTTC.

The chain combines TRBV4-1 with TRBJ2-3, with 13 bases that match TRBD2. Germline V gives CDR1 MGHRA, CDR2 YSYEKL. The junction had 15 bases not matched to a gene; V was cut back by 3 bases and J by 0 bases. The CDR3 runs 21 residues. In nucleotides, the CDR3 is TGCGCCAGCAGCCATCCGAAAAAACCTGGACTAGCGGGAGAGAGCACAGATACGCAGTATTTT. Encoded protein: CASSHPKKPGLAGESTDTQYF.

The rearrangement uses TRBV1 and TRBJ1-5. TRBV1 is a documented pseudogene. This CDR3 spans 18 amino acids. The CDR3 sequence is CTSSQESLAAGLDQPQHF. The DNA of the CDR3 is TGCACCAGCAGCCAAGAGAGTCTGGCAGCGGGACTCGATCAGCCCCAGCATTTT.

This sequence joins TRBV29-1 and TRBJ2-5; D is ambiguous. V lost 7 bases and J 2 bases, leaving 20 bases between the germline ends. CDR3 length: 15 residues. CDR1 is SQVTM and CDR2 is ANQGSEA in the germline V gene. The CDR3 DNA reads as TGCAGCGCTACCTCACAAGGAGCAATACAAGAGACCCAGTACTTC. It encodes CSATSQGAIQETQYF.

The chain uses TRBV2 and TRBJ1-2; D uncertain. Germline V CDR1 and CDR2: SNHLY, FYNNEI. Trimming took 2 bases from V and 8 from J, leaving 21 bases between them. CDR3 length: 16 amino acids. As DNA, the CDR3 is TGTGCCAGCAGTGAATCTTATCTTGCCGGTGGGGAGGGCTACACCTTC. Amino acid sequence: CASSESYLAGGEGYTF.

The rearrangement links TRBV5-6 to TRBJ2-7; TRBD1 aligns across 7 bases. The J segment lost 4 bases and the V segment lost 3 bases, leaving 13 bases of the junction unmatched. CDR1 SGHDT and CDR2 YYEEEE come from the germline V gene. CDR3 size: 16 residues. The CDR3 bases are TGTGCCAGCAGCTCCATAGACAGGGTGATGTGGTACGAGCAGTACTTC. This gives the protein CASSSIDRVMWYEQYF.

V usage is TRBV9 and J usage is TRBJ2-5; D not certain. Deletions cut 3 bases from V and 0 bases from J, with 12 bases between. CDR1 and CDR2 (germline): SGDLS, YYNGEE. The CDR3 runs to 15 residues. The CDR3 sequence is CASSARRRDQETQYF. The CDR3 DNA reads as TGTGCCAGCAGCGCACGAAGACGGGACCAAGAGACCCAGTACTTC.

The chain is built from TRBV6-1 and TRBJ2-1; 11 positions match TRBD2. Germline V gene sequence: CDR1 MNHNS, CDR2 SASEGT. The CDR3 has 15 amino acids. V was clipped by 1 base and J by 7 bases; unmatched bases: 3. CDR3 DNA sequence: TGTGCCAGCAGTGAAGGACTAGCGGGATCGAATGAGCAGTTCTTC. It yields the protein CASSEGLAGSNEQFF.

This chain joins TRBV5-1 and TRBJ2-1; the match to TRBD1 covers 8 bases. This CDR3 has 15 residues. The V gene end was trimmed by 0 bases and the J gene end by 7 bases; junction bases not matched to a gene: 6. Germline assignment: CDR1 SGHRS and CDR2 YFSETQ. The CDR3: CASSLGGQGLNEQFF. Here the CDR3 DNA reads TGCGCCAGCAGCTTGGGAGGACAGGGACTGAATGAGCAGTTCTTC.

With regard to this clone: At one of its ends the junction is not consistent with the germline gene, which may arise from a read error. This rearrangement joins TRBV27 to TRBJ2-3; D possibly corresponds to TRBD1 (5 bases). Germline CDR1 reads MNHEY; CDR2 reads SMNVEV (reference sequence). This CDR3 has 17 amino acids. This chain's CDR3 is CASSLPSSPILTATQYF. CDR3 DNA: TGTGCCAGCAGTTTACCCTCCTCTCCTATCCTGACAGCTACGCAGTATTTT.

The rearrangement links TRBV5-6 to TRBJ1-2; D is possibly TRBD1 (6 bases). This CDR3 has 13 residues. Germline CDR1 and CDR2: SGHDT and YYEEEE. V lost 1 base, J lost 2 bases, and 6 bases lay in between. Here the CDR3 DNA reads TGTGCCAGCAGCTTGAGGGGGAACTATGGCTACACCTTC. It codes for CASSLRGNYGYTF.

This clone was seen only a few times. The chain couples TRBV19 to TRBJ1-1; D is uncertain. The V end lost 5 bases, the J end lost 1 base, and 8 bases lay between the germline ends. This CDR3 comprises 13 residues. Germline V gene data show CDR1 as LNHDA and CDR2 as SQIVND (reference sequence). CDR3 nucleotides: TGTGCCAGTAGTCCCACAGAGAACACTGAAGCTTTCTTT. This encodes CASSPTENTEAFF.